The 11 T cell receptor beta chains in this list originate from one sample, sequenced in a study of response to subunit inactivated influenza vaccine. TCRdb reanalysed the RT-PCR reads using MiXCR and keeps one entry per CDR3 protein. Of about 480,000 distinct CDR3 sequences in the sample, approximately 9.9% were seen once. Sequencing was performed on PBMCs from blood, taken roughly 47 days after vaccination. The source is a man in his fifties who received an inactivated influenza vaccine.

The chain has TRBV3-1 and TRBJ2-7; 10 nucleotides align to TRBD2. V was pared by 5 bases and J by 3 bases, with 10 bases of the junction left unmatched. The CDR3 is 16 residues long. Germline values: CDR1 LGHDT, CDR2 YNNKEL (reference sequence). The CDR3: CASSALAGVGYYEQYF. The CDR3 DNA is TGTGCCAGCAGCGCCCTAGCGGGAGTAGGGTACTACGAGCAGTACTTC.

V usage is TRBV12-3 or TRBV12-4 and J usage is TRBJ2-2; the D gene is possibly TRBD2 (5 bases). The CDR3 is 13 residues long. Trimming stripped 7 bases from V and 7 bases from J, with 13 bases between. The CDR3 here is CASTFPGFGELFF. The DNA of the CDR3 is TGTGCCAGCACCTTCCCGGGGTTCGGGGAGCTGTTTTTT.

The sample holds many counts of this clonotype. This rearrangement joins TRBV4-3 to TRBJ2-1; TRBD2 matches 13 bases. The germline gives CDR1 LGHNA, CDR2 YSLEER. V trimming: 3 bases; J trimming: 13 bases; junction bases outside the gene matches: 9. CDR3 length: 15 residues. CDR3: CASSHELAGGQKQFF. The DNA for the CDR3 is TGCGCCAGCAGCCATGAACTAGCGGGAGGGCAAAAACAGTTCTTC.

The chain employs TRBV20-1 and TRBJ1-4, with a possible D match to TRBD1 (5 bases). V was pared by 4 bases and J by 5 bases, with 14 bases between. The CDR3 extends over 14 amino acids. CDR1 and CDR2 from the germline V gene are DFQATT and SNEGSKA (reference sequence). The CDR3 nucleotides are TGCAGTGCTATCTACGGGGGACTCAATGAAAAACTGTTTTTT. This encodes CSAIYGGLNEKLFF.

This clonotype was recorded many times. This chain uses TRBV5-5 with TRBJ2-3; no reliable D call. This CDR3 has 16 residues. Trimming took off 5 bases at V and 0 bases at J, with 16 bases between the two ends. Germline CDR1 is SGHKS and CDR2 is YYEKEE (reference sequence). The CDR3 coding sequence is TGTGCCAGCAGTTATGATGGATGGGCGAGCACAGATACGCAGTATTTT. Encoded protein: CASSYDGWASTDTQYF.

CDR3 sequence reads: CASSPVGAGYNEQFF. CDR3 sequence (DNA): TGTGCCAGCAGCCCCGTGGGGGCCGGCTACAATGAGCAGTTCTTC. The chain uses TRBV3-1 and TRBJ2-1; D is perhaps TRBD1 (6 bases). Germline V gene sequence: CDR1 LGHDT, CDR2 YNNKEL (reference sequence). The CDR3 is 15 amino acids. Trimming removed 4 bases from V and 3 bases from J, with 13 bases in between.

The sample holds many counts of this clonotype. The chain recombines TRBV5-1 with TRBJ2-5; D ambiguous. V was clipped by 4 bases and J by 3 bases, with 10 bases between them. Per the germline V gene, CDR1 is SGHRS and CDR2 is YFSETQ. This CDR3 is built from 13 residues. This CDR3 reads CASSPDGKETQYF. CDR3 nucleotide sequence: TGCGCCAGCAGCCCCGACGGTAAAGAGACCCAGTACTTC. The full variable domain, with the rest looked up from reference TRBV5-1 and TRBJ2-5, is KAGVTQTPRYLIKTRGQQVTLSCSPISGHRSVSWYQQTPGQGLQFLFEYFSETQRNKGNFPGRFSGRQFSNSRSEMNVSTLELGDSALYLCASSPDGKETQYFGPGTRLLVL.

On this clonotype itself: A much larger clone lies a single base off, so this may be a read error. This rearrangement joins TRBV7-9 to TRBJ2-3; D gene ambiguous. V gave up 8 bases and J gave up 4 bases, with 10 bases separating them. There are 12 residues in the CDR3. Looked up from germline, CDR1 is SEHNR and CDR2 is FQNEAQ (reference sequence). The CDR3 nucleotides are TGTGCCAGCGTCGGGTGGGCAGATACGCAGTATTTT. Its translation is CASVGWADTQYF.

DNA for the CDR3: TGTGCCAGCAGTTCGAGGTGGGCCAACCAAGAGACCCAGTACTTC. Its protein is CASSSRWANQETQYF. This chain connects TRBV28 to TRBJ2-5; D gene unclear. This CDR3 region has 15 residues. The V gene lost 4 bases and the J gene lost 0 bases, with 12 bases spanning the gap. CDR1 MDHEN and CDR2 SYDVKM come from the germline V gene.

This clonotype was counted only a few times. The chain uses TRBV20-1 and TRBJ2-7; D is unclear. The germline gives CDR1 DFQATT, CDR2 SNEGSKA (reference sequence). Trimming took 0 bases from V and 2 from J, leaving 8 bases between them. The CDR3 sequence is 13 residues long. The CDR3 DNA follows: TGCAGTGCTAGAGATTCCCTCACCTACGAGCAGTACTTC. Amino acid sequence: CSARDSLTYEQYF.

This clonotype came up many times. V and J are TRBV9 and TRBJ1-1, with D hard to call. Germline loops: CDR1 SGDLS, CDR2 YYNGEE. The CDR3 sequence is 13 residues long. Trimming stripped 0 bases from V and 0 bases from J, with 3 bases between. For the CDR3, the DNA is TGTGCCAGCAGCGTAGACATGAACACTGAAGCTTTCTTT. It specifies CASSVDMNTEAFF. The full variable domain, completed using reference TRBV9 and TRBJ1-1, is DSGVTQTPKHLITATGQRVTLRCSPRSGDLSVYWYQQSLDQGLQFLIQYYNGEERAKGNILERFSAQQFPDLHSELNLSSLELGDSALYFCASSVDMNTEAFFGQGTRLTVV.